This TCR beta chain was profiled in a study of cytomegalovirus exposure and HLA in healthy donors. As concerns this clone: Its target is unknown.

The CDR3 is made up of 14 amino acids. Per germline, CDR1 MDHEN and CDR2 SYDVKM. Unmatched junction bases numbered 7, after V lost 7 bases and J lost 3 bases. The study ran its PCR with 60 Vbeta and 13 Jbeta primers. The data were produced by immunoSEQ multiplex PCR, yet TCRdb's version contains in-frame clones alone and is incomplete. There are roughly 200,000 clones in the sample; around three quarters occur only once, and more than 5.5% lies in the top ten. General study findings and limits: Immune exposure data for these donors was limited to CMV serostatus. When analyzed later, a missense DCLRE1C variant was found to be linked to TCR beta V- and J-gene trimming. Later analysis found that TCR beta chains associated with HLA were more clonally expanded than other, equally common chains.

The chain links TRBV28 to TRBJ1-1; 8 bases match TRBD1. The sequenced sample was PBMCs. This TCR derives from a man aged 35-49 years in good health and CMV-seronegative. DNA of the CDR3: TGTGCCAGCACCACAGGGGGAAGGTACACTGAAGCTTTCTTT. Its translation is CASTTGGRYTEAFF.